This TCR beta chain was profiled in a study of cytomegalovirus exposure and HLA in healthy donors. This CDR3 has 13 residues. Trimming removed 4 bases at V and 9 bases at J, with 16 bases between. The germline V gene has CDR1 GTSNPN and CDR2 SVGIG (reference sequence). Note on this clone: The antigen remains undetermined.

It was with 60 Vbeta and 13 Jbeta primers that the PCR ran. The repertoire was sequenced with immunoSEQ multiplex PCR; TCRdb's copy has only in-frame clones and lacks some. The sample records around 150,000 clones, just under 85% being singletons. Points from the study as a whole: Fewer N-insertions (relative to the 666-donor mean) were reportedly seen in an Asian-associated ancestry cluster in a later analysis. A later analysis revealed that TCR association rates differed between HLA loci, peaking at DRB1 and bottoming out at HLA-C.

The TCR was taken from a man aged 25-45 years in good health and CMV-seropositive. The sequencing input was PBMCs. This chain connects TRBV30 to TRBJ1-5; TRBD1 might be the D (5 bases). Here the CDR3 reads CAWTSGSQGPQHF. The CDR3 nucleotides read TGTGCCTGGACCTCAGGGTCCCAGGGGCCCCAGCATTTT.